This TCR beta chain was documented in a study of CD8 T cells in ankylosing spondylitis. Study-level results: A subset of motif variants has previously been described in the synovial fluid and blood of reactive arthritis. Typical of ankylosing spondylitis blood, it appeared, was a TCR beta motif of under 10 highly homologous variants.

This clonotype was seen a few times. Antigen unknown. 5'-RACE, quantitative and with molecular barcodes, yielded the TCR beta libraries. TCRdb fed the 5' RACE reads into MiXCR, producing one record per CDR3 protein. The data hold more than 500,000 distinct CDR3 sequences, with approximately 5.3% observed a single time. Trimming took 2 bases from V and 4 from J; bases not matched to a gene: 8. The germline CDR1 and CDR2 sequences are SGHRS and YFSETQ. This CDR3 is built from 15 residues. This receptor was identified in a male donor with ankylosing spondylitis. Sequencing was done on a sample of blood, either unsorted or a sorted T cell fraction (not recorded which). This chain connects TRBV5-1 to TRBJ2-5, with 7 bases matching TRBD1. CDR3 residues: CASSLPRGSSETQYF. CDR3 DNA: TGCGCCAGCAGCTTACCCAGGGGGTCTTCAGAGACCCAGTACTTC.